This record concerns one TCR beta chain sequence. What it binds is not known. TCRdb keeps only in-frame clones here, not all; method: immunoSEQ multiplex PCR. Among about 45,000 clones listed, about 91% were seen once. Per germline, CDR1 SQVTM and CDR2 ANQGSEA. V lost 4 bases, J lost 2 bases, and 13 bases lay in between. There are 14 residues in the CDR3. This record comes from a study of graft-versus-host responses after intestinal transplantation. As for the study in general: All recipients were given anti-thymocyte globulin induction, and tacrolimus and steroids were then administered for roughly 3 years.

Points from the study as a whole: The authors found GvH clones in recipient marrow, some appearing first in ileum or blood.

This specimen consisted of PBMCs, obtained 524 days after transplant. This clonotype was obtained from a human patient who received an intestinal transplant, so some T cells may come from the graft donor. This chain uses TRBV29-1 with TRBJ2-3; D gene uncertain. The DNA for the CDR3 is TGCAGCGTTGGGGCCTTGCCCTTCACAGATACGCAGTATTTT. It translates to CSVGALPFTDTQYF.